The 21 T cell receptor beta chains below all came from one sample that was sequenced in a study of T cells in Graves' hyperthyroidism and ophthalmopathy. The source material, RNA transcripts, was used to amplify TCR beta CDR3 regions. When the TCR CDR3 underwent first-round RT-PCR, the HTBI primer set was used. TCRdb reprocessed the multiplex PCR reads with MiXCR, giving one entry per CDR3 protein. The repertoire holds some 490,000 distinct CDR3 sequences, with roughly 16% as singletons. The source material was blood. The receptors shown here come from a woman aged 25 to 39 with Graves' ophthalmopathy.

This clonotype was counted ten times or more. The chain joins TRBV28 to TRBJ2-4; 11 bases fit TRBD1. CDR1 and CDR2 (germline): MDHEN, SYDVKM. The CDR3 has 14 residues. The J segment lost 10 bases and the V segment lost 10 bases, leaving 12 bases of the junction unmatched. CDR3: CAIRDRGSLGIQYF. DNA of the CDR3: TGTGCCATTCGGGACAGGGGGAGCTTAGGGATTCAGTACTTC.

This rearrangement joins TRBV9 to TRBJ2-6; D is undetermined. Germline CDR1 is SGDLS and CDR2 is YYNGEE. With 4 bases removed from V and 4 bases from J, the gap between germline ends came to 18 bases. CDR3 size: 17 residues. This CDR3 is CASSPPLGARGANVLTF. In DNA form, the CDR3 reads TGTGCCAGCAGCCCACCCCTAGGTGCTAGGGGGGCCAACGTCCTGACTTTC.

This clonotype was seen repeatedly, ten times or more. This sequence joins TRBV29-1 and TRBJ1-1; D perhaps matches TRBD1 (5 bases). Trimming stripped 7 bases from V and 0 bases from J, with 12 bases between. The CDR3 loop spans 13 amino acids. Germline CDR1 and CDR2: SQVTM and ANQGSEA. CDR3 sequence (DNA): TGCAGCGGGACAAGGCTCATGAACACTGAAGCTTTCTTT. This gives the protein CSGTRLMNTEAFF.

Only a few counts were recorded for this clonotype. This chain connects TRBV30 to TRBJ2-3, with unresolved D. The CDR3 has 13 residues. Germline CDR1 GTSNPN, CDR2 SVGIG (reference sequence). Deletions cut 0 bases from V and 5 bases from J, with 9 bases between. The DNA of the CDR3 is TGTGCCTGGAGTGTCCAAATTAGAGATACGCAGTATTTT. Translation gives CAWSVQIRDTQYF.

This clonotype was recorded at least ten times. V and J are TRBV12-3 or TRBV12-4 and TRBJ2-5; D could derive from TRBD1 or TRBD2 (6 bases each). V dropped 4 bases and J dropped 5 bases, with 11 bases sitting between them. The CDR3 contains 13 residues. CDR3 nucleotide sequence: TGTGCCAGCAGTTGGCAGGGGAGGGAGACCCAGTACTTC. It codes for CASSWQGRETQYF.

Ten or more counts support this clonotype. CDR3 residues: CASTDVALGGQYF. CDR3 coding DNA: TGTGCCAGCACCGACGTAGCTCTGGGGGGCCAGTACTTC. The J gene is TRBJ2-5, the V gene TRBV11-2, with a weak D call TRBD2 (6 bases). With 7 bases removed from V and 10 bases from J, the gap between germline ends came to 19 bases. This CDR3 comprises 13 residues. CDR1 and CDR2 (germline): SGHAT, FQNNGV.

In this sample, this clonotype turned up many times. The chain combines TRBV11-2 with TRBJ2-7; 8 nucleotides line up with TRBD2. CDR1 SGHAT and CDR2 FQNNGV come from the germline V gene. CDR3 length: 17 residues. J lost 3 bases, V lost 4 bases, and 14 bases had no gene match. The CDR3 bases are TGTGCCAGCAGCTCTGAGGGGTTTAGCGGGATCAACTACGAGCAGTACTTC. This translates into CASSSEGFSGINYEQYF.

Ten or more counts support this clonotype. V gene TRBV11-2 combines with J gene TRBJ2-1; D is tentatively TRBD1 or TRBD2 (6 bases each). The germline V gene has CDR1 SGHAT and CDR2 FQNNGV. The CDR3 totals 14 residues. Trimming took off 6 bases at V and 7 bases at J, with 16 bases between the two ends. The CDR3 DNA follows: TGTGCCAGCAGTCCCAGGGGAGGTAAAAATGAGCAGTTCTTC. The encoded protein is CASSPRGGKNEQFF.

A few counts support this clonotype. J is TRBJ1-1 and V is TRBV29-1, with D uncertain. CDR1 and CDR2 (germline): SQVTM, ANQGSEA. The CDR3 is made up of 11 amino acids. Trimming left V 6 bases short and J 7 bases short, with 12 bases between. CDR3 sequence reads: CSVGSASEAFF. CDR3 nucleotide sequence: TGCAGCGTCGGGTCAGCCAGTGAAGCTTTCTTT. Full variable domain (remainder filled in from reference TRBV29-1 and TRBJ1-1): SAVISQKPSRDICQRGTSLTIQCQVDSQVTMMFWYRQQPGQSLTLIATANQGSEATYESGFVIDKFPISRPNLTFSTLTVSNMSPEDSSIYLCSVGSASEAFFGQGTRLTVV.

About this clonotype: A read error may produce the germline difference seen at one junction end. CDR3 sequence: CAYRGYFSYERYF. In nucleotides, the CDR3 is TGTGCCTACCGGGGCTATTTCAGCTACGAGCGGTACTTC. This chain links TRBV30 with TRBJ2-7; either TRBD1 or TRBD2 may supply D (5 bases each). The CDR3 extends over 13 amino acids. Germline values: CDR1 GTSNPN, CDR2 SVGIG (reference sequence).

The chain uses TRBV2 and TRBJ2-1, with 11 bases identical to TRBD2. V trimming: 8 bases; J trimming: 5 bases; junction bases outside the gene matches: 17. CDR3 length: 18 residues. Germline assignment: CDR1 SNHLY and CDR2 FYNNEI. Here the CDR3 DNA reads TGTGCCAGCCGGCACCGTCCTATAGCGGGAGGGCCGAACAATGAGCAGTTCTTC. This encodes CASRHRPIAGGPNNEQFF.

This clonotype was detected ten times or more. The chain carries TRBV27 and TRBJ1-1; possible D gene TRBD1, 6 bases. The CDR3 totals 17 residues. With 0 bases removed from V and 0 bases from J, the gap between germline ends came to 14 bases. Per germline, CDR1 MNHEY and CDR2 SMNVEV (reference sequence). This CDR3 reads CASSLSGTPPLNTEAFF. For the CDR3, the DNA is TGTGCCAGCAGTTTATCGGGGACACCCCCTTTGAACACTGAAGCTTTCTTT.

This clonotype was seen at least ten times. The J gene is TRBJ2-3, the V gene TRBV7-2; D is unresolved. V was shortened by 3 bases and J by 0 bases, with 7 bases between the two germline ends. Germline-derived CDR1 and CDR2 are SGHTA and FQGNSA. The CDR3 is 14 amino acids. In DNA, the CDR3 is TGTGCCAGCAGCTTTCTTACCAGCACAGATACGCAGTATTTT. This translates into CASSFLTSTDTQYF.

This clonotype showed up just a few times. The genes are TRBV10-1 and TRBJ1-1; possibly TRBD1 for D (6 bases). V lost 0 bases, J lost 1 base, and 9 bases lay in between. The CDR3 consists of 15 residues. Looked up from germline, CDR1 is WNHNN and CDR2 is SYGVQD (reference sequence). The CDR3 here is CASSESRTENTEAFF. The CDR3 nucleotides read TGCGCCAGCAGTGAGTCGCGGACAGAGAACACTGAAGCTTTCTTT.

The V and J genes are TRBV24-1 and TRBJ2-6, with D possibly being TRBD2 (5 bases). The V gene lost 3 bases and the J gene lost 0 bases, with 8 bases spanning the gap. This CDR3 is built from 16 residues. The germline CDR1 and CDR2 sequences are KGHDR and SFDVKD. The CDR3 DNA follows: TGTGCCACCAGTGATCCCCGGGACTCTGGGGCCAACGTCCTGACTTTC. Translating gives CATSDPRDSGANVLTF.

In regard to this clonotype: The junction shows a germline mismatch at one end, possibly a read error. The chain carries TRBV10-3 and TRBJ1-5; D is unclear. The germline V gene has CDR1 ENHRY and CDR2 SYGVKD. The CDR3 consists of 12 residues. The CDR3 protein is CASSQSDQSQHF. CDR3 DNA: TGTGCCTCCAGCCAGTCGGATCAGTCCCAGCATTTT.

At least ten counts were recorded for this clonotype. CDR3 loop: CASSSILAKAYEQYF. CDR3 nucleotides: TGCGCCAGCAGCTCAATACTAGCGAAAGCCTACGAGCAGTACTTC. The V gene is TRBV5-1, the J gene TRBJ2-7, with 7 bases lining up with TRBD2. Germline loops: CDR1 SGHRS, CDR2 YFSETQ. The V and J ends lost 3 bases and 2 bases, in that order; junction bases with no gene match: 8. CDR3 length: 15 residues. Full variable domain (outside the CDR3, taken from reference TRBV5-1 and TRBJ2-7): KAGVTQTPRYLIKTRGQQVTLSCSPISGHRSVSWYQQTPGQGLQFLFEYFSETQRNKGNFPGRFSGRQFSNSRSEMNVSTLELGDSALYLCASSSILAKAYEQYFGPGTRLTVT.

This clonotype was seen just once. This may be a read error: a much more frequent sequence differs by one nucleotide. The chain uses TRBV20-1 and TRBJ1-1; D not resolved. Looked up from germline, CDR1 is DFQATT and CDR2 is SNEGSKA (reference sequence). This CDR3 contains 9 residues. The CDR3 protein is CSARYEPFF. CDR3 nucleotides: TGCAGTGCTAGATATGAACCTTTCTTT.

The chain recombines TRBV6-1 with TRBJ2-1; TRBD2 aligns across 11 bases. This CDR3 has 14 residues. Trimming at V came to 6 bases and at J to 7 bases, leaving 5 bases not matched to a gene. Germline V gives CDR1 MNHNS, CDR2 SASEGT. The CDR3 reads CASRLAGGANEQFF. The CDR3 DNA follows: TGTGCCAGCAGGTTAGCGGGAGGGGCAAATGAGCAGTTCTTC.

This clonotype was seen at least ten times. V and J are TRBV18 and TRBJ2-7; 15 nucleotides align to TRBD2. This CDR3 has 17 residues. V shed 3 bases, J shed 5 bases, and the junction held 8 bases outside the gene matches. Germline V gives CDR1 KGHSH, CDR2 LQKENI. The CDR3 DNA follows: TGTGCCAGCTCACCCCCCGGACTAGCGGGAGGGCGCCACGAGCAGTACTTC. It encodes CASSPPGLAGGRHEQYF.

With respect to this clonotype: A read error may be the cause here, since a much bigger clone is one base away. The chain carries TRBV29-1 and TRBJ1-6; a possible D gene is TRBD1 (5 bases). Trimming removed 8 bases from V and 10 bases from J, with 18 bases in between. The CDR3 extends over 13 amino acids. CDR1 is SQVTM and CDR2 is ANQGSEA in the germline V gene. This CDR3 is CSIVQGVGSPLHF. CDR3 nucleotide sequence: TGCAGCATTGTACAAGGGGTCGGGTCACCCCTCCACTTT.